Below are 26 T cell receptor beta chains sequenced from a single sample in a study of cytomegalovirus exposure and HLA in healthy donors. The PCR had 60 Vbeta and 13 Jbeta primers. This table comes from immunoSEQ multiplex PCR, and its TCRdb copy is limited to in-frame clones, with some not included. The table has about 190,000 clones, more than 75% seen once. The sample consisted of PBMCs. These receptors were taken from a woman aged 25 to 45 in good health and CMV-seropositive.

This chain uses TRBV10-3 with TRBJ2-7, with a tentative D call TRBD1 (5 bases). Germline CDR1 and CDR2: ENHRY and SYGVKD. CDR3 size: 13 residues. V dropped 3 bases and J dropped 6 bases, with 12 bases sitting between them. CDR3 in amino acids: CAISEALQGEQYF. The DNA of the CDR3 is TGTGCCATCAGTGAAGCTCTTCAGGGCGAGCAGTACTTC.

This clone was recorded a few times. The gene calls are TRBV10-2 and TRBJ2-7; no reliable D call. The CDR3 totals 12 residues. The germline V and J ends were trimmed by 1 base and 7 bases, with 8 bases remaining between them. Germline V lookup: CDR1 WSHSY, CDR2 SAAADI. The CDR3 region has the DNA TGCGCCAGCAGTGAGTATATGCGAGAGCAGTACTTC. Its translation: CASSEYMREQYF.

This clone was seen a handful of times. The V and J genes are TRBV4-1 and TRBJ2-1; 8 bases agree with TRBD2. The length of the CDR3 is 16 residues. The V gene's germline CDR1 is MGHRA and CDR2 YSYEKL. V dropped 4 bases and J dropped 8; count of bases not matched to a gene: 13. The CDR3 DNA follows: TGCGCCAGCAGCCTGGGAGCGGGAGTTGGTAAAGATGAGCAGTTCTTC. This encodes CASSLGAGVGKDEQFF.

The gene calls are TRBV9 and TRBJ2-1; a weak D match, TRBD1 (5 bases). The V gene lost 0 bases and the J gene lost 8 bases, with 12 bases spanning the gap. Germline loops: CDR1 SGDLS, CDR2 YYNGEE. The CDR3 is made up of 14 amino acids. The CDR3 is CASSVDTGRHEQFF. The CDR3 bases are TGTGCCAGCAGCGTAGATACAGGTAGACATGAGCAGTTCTTC.

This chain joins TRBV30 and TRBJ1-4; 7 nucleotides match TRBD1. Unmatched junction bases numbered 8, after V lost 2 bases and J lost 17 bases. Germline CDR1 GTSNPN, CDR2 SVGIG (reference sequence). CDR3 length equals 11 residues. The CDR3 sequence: CAWSTGQARFF. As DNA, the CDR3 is TGTGCCTGGAGTACAGGACAGGCCCGATTTTTT.

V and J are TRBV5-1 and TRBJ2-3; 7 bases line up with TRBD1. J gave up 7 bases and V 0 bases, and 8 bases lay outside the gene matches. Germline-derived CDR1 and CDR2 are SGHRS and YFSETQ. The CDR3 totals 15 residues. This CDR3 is CASSLAGAGGNTQYF. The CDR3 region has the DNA TGCGCCAGCAGCTTGGCCGGGGCAGGGGGAAATACGCAGTATTTT.

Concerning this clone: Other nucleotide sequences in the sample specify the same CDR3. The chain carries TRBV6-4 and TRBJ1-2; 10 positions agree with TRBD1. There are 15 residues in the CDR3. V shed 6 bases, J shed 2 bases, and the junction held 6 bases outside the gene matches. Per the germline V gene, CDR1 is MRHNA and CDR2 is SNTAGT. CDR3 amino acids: CASSPGGQGNYGYTF. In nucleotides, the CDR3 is TGTGCCAGCAGCCCAGGGGGACAGGGGAACTATGGCTACACCTTC.

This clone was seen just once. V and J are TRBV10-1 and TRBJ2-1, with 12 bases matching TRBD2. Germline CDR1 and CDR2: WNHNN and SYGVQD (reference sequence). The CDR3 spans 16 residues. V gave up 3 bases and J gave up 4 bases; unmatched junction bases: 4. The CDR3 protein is CASSERTSGAYNEQFF. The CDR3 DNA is TGCGCCAGCAGTGAACGGACTAGCGGGGCATACAATGAGCAGTTCTTC.

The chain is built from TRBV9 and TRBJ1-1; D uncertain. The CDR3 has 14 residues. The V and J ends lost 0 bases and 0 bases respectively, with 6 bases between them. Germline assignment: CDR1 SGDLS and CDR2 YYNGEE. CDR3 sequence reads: CASSVVGVNTEAFF. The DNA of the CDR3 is TGTGCCAGCAGCGTAGTTGGAGTGAACACTGAAGCTTTCTTT.

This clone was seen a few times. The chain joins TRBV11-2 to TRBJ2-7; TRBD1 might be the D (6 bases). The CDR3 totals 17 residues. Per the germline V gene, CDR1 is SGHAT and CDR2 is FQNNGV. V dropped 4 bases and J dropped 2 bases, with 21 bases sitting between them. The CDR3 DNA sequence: TGTGCCAGCAGCTCGAGCCCTTGGCTTCAGGGGCCCTACGAGCAGTACTTC. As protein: CASSSSPWLQGPYEQYF.

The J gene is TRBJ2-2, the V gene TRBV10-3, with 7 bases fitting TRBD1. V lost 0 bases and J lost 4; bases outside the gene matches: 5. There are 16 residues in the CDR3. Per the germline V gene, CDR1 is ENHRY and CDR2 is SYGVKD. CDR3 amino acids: CAISESDRAGTGELFF. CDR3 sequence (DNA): TGTGCCATCAGTGAGTCTGACAGGGCGGGCACCGGGGAGCTGTTTTTT.

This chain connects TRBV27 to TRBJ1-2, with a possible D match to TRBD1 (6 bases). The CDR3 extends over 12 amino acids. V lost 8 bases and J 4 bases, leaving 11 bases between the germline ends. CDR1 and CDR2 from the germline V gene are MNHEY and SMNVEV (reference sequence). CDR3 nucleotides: TGTGCCAGCGGTGGACAGCTCTATGGCTACACCTTC. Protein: CASGGQLYGYTF.

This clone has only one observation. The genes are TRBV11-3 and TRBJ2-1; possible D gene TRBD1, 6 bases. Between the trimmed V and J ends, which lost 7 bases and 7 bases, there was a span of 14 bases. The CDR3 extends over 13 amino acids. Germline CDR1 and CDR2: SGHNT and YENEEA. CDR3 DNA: TGTGCCAGCACGACAGGTAATCGGAATGAGCAGTTCTTC. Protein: CASTTGNRNEQFF.

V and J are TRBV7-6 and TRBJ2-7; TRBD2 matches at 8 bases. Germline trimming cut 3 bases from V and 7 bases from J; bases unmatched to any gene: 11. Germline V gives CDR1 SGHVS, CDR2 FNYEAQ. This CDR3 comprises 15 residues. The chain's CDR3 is CASSLGGLAGGEQYF. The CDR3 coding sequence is TGTGCCAGCAGCTTGGGGGGCCTAGCGGGTGGGGAGCAGTACTTC.

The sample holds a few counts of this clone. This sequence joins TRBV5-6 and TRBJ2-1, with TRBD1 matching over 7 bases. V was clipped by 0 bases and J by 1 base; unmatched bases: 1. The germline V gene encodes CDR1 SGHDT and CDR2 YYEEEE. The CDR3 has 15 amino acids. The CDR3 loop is CASSLGTGSYNEQFF. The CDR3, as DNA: TGTGCCAGCAGCTTGGGGACAGGTTCCTACAATGAGCAGTTCTTC. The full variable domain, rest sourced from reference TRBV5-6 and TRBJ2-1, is DAGVTQSPTHLIKTRGQQVTLRCSPKSGHDTVSWYQQALGQGPQFIFQYYEEEERQRGNFPDRFSGHQFPNYSSELNVNALLLGDSALYLCASSLGTGSYNEQFFGPGTRLTVL.

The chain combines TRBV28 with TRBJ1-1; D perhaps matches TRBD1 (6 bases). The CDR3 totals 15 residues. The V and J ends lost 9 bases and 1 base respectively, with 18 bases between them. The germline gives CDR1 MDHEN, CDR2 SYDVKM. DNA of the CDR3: TGTGCCAGTTCTACCCCGGGACAACAGAACACTGAAGCTTTCTTT. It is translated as CASSTPGQQNTEAFF.

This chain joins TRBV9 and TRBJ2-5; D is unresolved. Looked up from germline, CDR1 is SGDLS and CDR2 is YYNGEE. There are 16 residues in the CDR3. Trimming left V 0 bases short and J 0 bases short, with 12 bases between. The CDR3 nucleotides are TGTGCCAGCAGCGTAGCTGGGTTCGGGTACCAAGAGACCCAGTACTTC. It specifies CASSVAGFGYQETQYF.

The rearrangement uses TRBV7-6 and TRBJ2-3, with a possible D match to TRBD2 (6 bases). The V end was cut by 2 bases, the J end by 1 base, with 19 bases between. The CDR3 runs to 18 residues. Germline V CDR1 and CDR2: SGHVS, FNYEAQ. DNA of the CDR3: TGTGCCAGCAGCTTATGGAGCGGGTGCGTCTTTTGCACAGATACGCAGTATTTT. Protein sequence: CASSLWSGCVFCTDTQYF.

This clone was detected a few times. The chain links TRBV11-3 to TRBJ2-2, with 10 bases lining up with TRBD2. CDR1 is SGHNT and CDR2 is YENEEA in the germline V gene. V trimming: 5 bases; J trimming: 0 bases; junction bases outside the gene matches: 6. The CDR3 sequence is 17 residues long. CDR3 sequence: CASSGRAGGPNTGELFF. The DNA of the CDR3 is TGTGCCAGCAGCGGAAGAGCGGGAGGGCCGAACACCGGGGAGCTGTTTTTT.

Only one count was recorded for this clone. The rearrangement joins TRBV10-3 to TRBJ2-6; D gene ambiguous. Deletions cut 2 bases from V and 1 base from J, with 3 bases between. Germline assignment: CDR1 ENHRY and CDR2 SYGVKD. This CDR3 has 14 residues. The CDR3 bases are TGTGCCATCAGTGAGGTATCTGGGGCCAACGTCCTGACTTTC. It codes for CAISEVSGANVLTF.

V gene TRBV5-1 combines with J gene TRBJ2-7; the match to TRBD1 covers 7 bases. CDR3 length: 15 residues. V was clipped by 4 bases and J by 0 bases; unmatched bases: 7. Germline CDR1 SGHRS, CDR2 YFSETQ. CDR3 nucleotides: TGCGCCAGCAGCCCCATCGGGGACAGCTCCTACGAGCAGTACTTC. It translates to CASSPIGDSSYEQYF.

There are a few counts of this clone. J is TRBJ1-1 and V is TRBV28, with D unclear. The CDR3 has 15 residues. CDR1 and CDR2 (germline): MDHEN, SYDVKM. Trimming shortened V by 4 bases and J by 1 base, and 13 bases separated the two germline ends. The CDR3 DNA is TGTGCCAGCAGTTCCCCCCCCGCAGGGAACACTGAAGCTTTCTTT. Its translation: CASSSPPAGNTEAFF.

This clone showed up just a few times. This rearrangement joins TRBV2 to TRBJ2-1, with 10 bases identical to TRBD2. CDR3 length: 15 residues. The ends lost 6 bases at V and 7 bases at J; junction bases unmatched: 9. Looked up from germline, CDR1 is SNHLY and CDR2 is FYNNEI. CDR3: CASRARTSGENEQFF. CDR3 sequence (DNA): TGTGCCAGCAGGGCCCGGACTAGCGGTGAGAATGAGCAGTTCTTC.

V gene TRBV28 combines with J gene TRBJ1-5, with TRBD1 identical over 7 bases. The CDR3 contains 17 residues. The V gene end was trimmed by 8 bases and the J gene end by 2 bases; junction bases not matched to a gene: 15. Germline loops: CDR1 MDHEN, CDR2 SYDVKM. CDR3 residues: CASRSGGGALRNQPQHF. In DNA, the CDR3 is TGTGCCAGCCGATCTGGAGGGGGCGCCTTGCGCAATCAGCCCCAGCATTTT.

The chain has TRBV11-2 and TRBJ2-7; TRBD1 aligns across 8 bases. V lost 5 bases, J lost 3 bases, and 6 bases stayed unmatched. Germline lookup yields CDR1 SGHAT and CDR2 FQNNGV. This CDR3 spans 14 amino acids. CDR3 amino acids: CASSPGQGRYEQYF. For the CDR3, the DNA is TGTGCCAGCAGCCCCGGACAGGGTCGCTACGAGCAGTACTTC.

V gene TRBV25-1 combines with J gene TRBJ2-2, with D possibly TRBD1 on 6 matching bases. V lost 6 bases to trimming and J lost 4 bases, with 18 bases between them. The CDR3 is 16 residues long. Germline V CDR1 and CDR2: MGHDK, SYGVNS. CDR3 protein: CASSSPGEQSTGELFF. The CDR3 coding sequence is TGTGCCAGCAGCTCCCCAGGGGAACAATCCACCGGGGAGCTGTTTTTT.